The rows below give T cell receptor beta chains drawn from one sample of a study of cytomegalovirus exposure and HLA in healthy donors. The method was immunoSEQ multiplex PCR; TCRdb's version includes in-frame clones alone and lacks a portion of them. The table shows roughly 200,000 clones, with around 80% occurring only once. Sequenced: PBMCs. These receptors were collected from a woman in her fifties or sixties in good health and CMV-seronegative. Both conserved end residues are part of each CDR3. D genes are given only for firm matches. The size field is filled for only some rows; it gives once, few, many or a size class.

d_call	j_call	clone_size	v_call	cdr3_aa	cdr3_nt
TRBD2	TRBJ2-5	-	TRBV28	CASSPAGGAQETQYF	TGTGCCAGCAGTCCGGCGGGGGGCGCCCAAGAGACCCAGTACTTC
-	TRBJ1-1	-	TRBV19	CASSGTPMNTEAFF	TGTGCCAGTAGCGGGACACCCATGAACACTGAAGCTTTCTTT
TRBD1	TRBJ1-2	-	TRBV7-9	CASSESGQAAGGYTF	TGTGCCAGCAGCGAGTCCGGACAGGCTGCAGGCGGCTACACCTTC
-	TRBJ2-7	once	TRBV11-2	CASSLAPDWNYEQYF	TGTGCCAGCAGCTTAGCGCCGGACTGGAACTACGAGCAGTACTTC
TRBD1	TRBJ2-7	-	TRBV28	CASSSPTGGTYEQYF	TGTGCCAGCTCCTCCCCAACAGGGGGCACCTACGAGCAGTACTTC
TRBD1	TRBJ1-2	-	TRBV27	CASSLSGDSYGYTF	TGTGCCAGCAGTTTATCGGGGGACAGCTATGGCTACACCTTC
TRBD1	TRBJ1-5	-	TRBV30	CAWSVRGQGRSSNQPQHF	TGTGCCTGGAGTGTACGGGGACAGGGACGGAGTAGCAATCAGCCCCAGCATTTT
-	TRBJ2-1	-	TRBV9	CASSVGGGRQYNEQFF	TGTGCCAGCAGCGTAGGTGGTGGGAGGCAATACAATGAGCAGTTCTTC
-	TRBJ2-3	-	TRBV23-1	CASKSRGMDTQYF	TGCGCCAGTAAGAGCAGGGGAATGGATACGCAGTATTTT
-	TRBJ2-6	-	TRBV7-3	CASSPSGQVDSSGANVLTF	TGTGCCAGCAGCCCCTCAGGGCAGGTCGACTCCTCTGGGGCCAACGTCCTGACTTTC
TRBD2	TRBJ2-2	-	TRBV7-2	CASSSGLVFGGELFF	TGTGCCAGCAGCTCGGGACTAGTGTTCGGCGGGGAGCTGTTTTTT
TRBD2	TRBJ2-1	few	TRBV27	CASWGLATNEQFF	TGTGCCAGCTGGGGACTAGCGACCAATGAGCAGTTCTTC
TRBD1	TRBJ2-2	-	TRBV29-1	CSVRGPNTGELFF	TGCAGCGTGAGGGGGCCAAACACCGGGGAGCTGTTTTTT
-	TRBJ1-4	few	TRBV5-1	CASSFEGGEKLFF	TGCGCCAGCAGCTTTGAGGGTGGGGAAAAACTGTTTTTT
TRBD2	TRBJ2-7	-	TRBV4-2	CASSQGTTEGEQYF	TGTGCCAGCAGCCAGGGGACTACTGAGGGGGAGCAGTACTTC
-	TRBJ2-5	-	TRBV7-2	CASSPFRGRGETQYF	TGTGCCAGCAGCCCCTTTCGGGGGAGGGGGGAGACCCAGTACTTC
-	TRBJ2-6	-	TRBV18	CASSPSAGANVLTF	TGTGCCAGCTCACCTTCGGCTGGGGCCAACGTCCTGACTTTC
TRBD2	TRBJ2-3	few	TRBV13	CASSLLAGPTDTQYF	TGTGCCAGCAGCTTACTAGCGGGGCCCACAGATACGCAGTATTTT
-	TRBJ1-5	-	TRBV28	CASSFSGGTNQPQHF	TGTGCCAGCAGTTTCTCGGGGGGGACCAATCAGCCCCAGCATTTT
TRBD1	TRBJ2-7	once	TRBV5-1	CASSRSGTGDEQYF	TGCGCCAGCAGCAGGTCCGGGACAGGGGACGAGCAGTACTTC
TRBD2	TRBJ2-3	-	TRBV7-9	CASTLKAGGTDTQYF	TGTGCCAGCACCTTAAAAGCGGGAGGCACAGATACGCAGTATTTT
TRBD1	TRBJ2-3	-	TRBV4-2	CASSQRQGLNPDTQYF	TGTGCCAGCAGCCAACGACAGGGGTTAAATCCAGATACGCAGTATTTT
-	TRBJ1-2	-	TRBV5-1	CASSLGGSNYGYTF	TGCGCCAGCAGCTTGGGAGGGAGCAACTATGGCTACACCTTC
-	TRBJ2-1	once	TRBV29-1	CSVGRDFGPYNEQFF	TGCAGCGTTGGAAGGGACTTTGGTCCCTACAATGAGCAGTTCTTC
-	TRBJ2-3	few	TRBV7-9	CASSYYGDTQYF	TGTGCCAGCAGCTACTACGGAGATACGCAGTATTTT
TRBD2	TRBJ2-7	-	TRBV30	CAWSAGLAGLEQYF	TGTGCCTGGAGTGCAGGACTAGCGGGGCTCGAGCAGTACTTC
TRBD1	TRBJ2-7	-	TRBV4-1	CASSQAGGWGTYEQYF	TGCGCCAGCAGCCAAGCAGGGGGTTGGGGCACCTACGAGCAGTACTTC
-	TRBJ1-1	-	TRBV15	CATSRGGHNTEAFF	TGTGCCACCAGCAGAGGGGGCCATAACACTGAAGCTTTCTTT
TRBD1	TRBJ2-4	few	TRBV11-2	CASSLVGGQGASKNIQYF	TGTGCCAGCAGCTTAGTAGGGGGGCAGGGGGCTTCCAAAAACATTCAGTACTTC
-	TRBJ2-7	-	TRBV5-1	CASSLGGERYYEQYF	TGCGCCAGCAGCTTGGGTGGGGAGCGGTACTACGAGCAGTACTTC
-	TRBJ2-3	-	TRBV5-1	CASSKLPGNSDTQYF	TGCGCCAGCAGTAAACTACCGGGAAATTCAGATACGCAGTATTTT
TRBD1	TRBJ2-1	-	TRBV9	CASSLTGGDYNEQFF	TGTGCCAGCAGCTTAACAGGGGGCGACTACAATGAGCAGTTCTTC
TRBD1	TRBJ2-5	-	TRBV18	CASSPQQGQETQYF	TGTGCCAGCTCACCCCAACAGGGGCAAGAGACCCAGTACTTC
TRBD1	TRBJ1-5	-	TRBV6-6	CASSTAGGSNQPQHF	TGTGCCAGCAGTACGGCAGGGGGCAGCAATCAGCCCCAGCATTTT
TRBD1	TRBJ2-7	-	TRBV4-1	CASSQDGGTAAYEQYF	TGCGCCAGCAGCCAAGATGGTGGGACAGCCGCTTACGAGCAGTACTTC
-	TRBJ1-1	few	TRBV7-3	CASSSQAGDTEAFF	TGTGCCAGCAGCTCTCAAGCGGGGGACACTGAAGCTTTCTTT
TRBD2	TRBJ2-3	-	TRBV7-9	CASSSALAGGADTQYF	TGTGCCAGCAGCTCTGCTCTAGCGGGGGGCGCAGATACGCAGTATTTT
-	TRBJ2-1	-	TRBV5-1	CASGLEWSFDEQFF	TGCGCCAGCGGCTTGGAATGGAGTTTCGATGAGCAGTTCTTC
-	TRBJ2-1	few	TRBV7-9	CASSLSSGGGGNEQFF	TGTGCCAGCAGCTTATCGTCTGGGGGCGGTGGCAATGAGCAGTTCTTC
TRBD2	TRBJ2-3	-	TRBV11-1	CASRLLLAGGPDTQYF	TGTGCCAGCAGACTCCTCCTAGCGGGAGGGCCCGATACGCAGTATTTT
-	TRBJ1-5	few	TRBV30	CAWSVSLTGDQPQHF	TGTGCCTGGAGTGTATCTTTGACCGGAGATCAGCCCCAGCATTTT
-	TRBJ1-5	-	TRBV25-1	CASSEGADNDQPQHF	TGTGCCAGCAGTGAAGGGGCAGACAACGATCAGCCCCAGCATTTT
TRBD2	TRBJ2-1	-	TRBV14	CASSQASGINNEQFF	TGTGCCAGCAGCCAAGCTAGCGGGATCAACAATGAGCAGTTCTTC
-	TRBJ2-2	-	TRBV28	CASTLQGRETGELFF	TGTGCCAGCACCTTACAGGGAAGGGAGACCGGGGAGCTGTTTTTT
-	TRBJ1-1	-	TRBV7-2	CASSLPTGVNTEAFF	TGTGCCAGCAGCTTACCGACAGGAGTGAACACTGAAGCTTTCTTT
TRBD2	TRBJ2-3	-	TRBV5-1	CASSMGLAGLTDTQYF	TGCGCCAGCAGCATGGGACTAGCGGGGCTCACAGATACGCAGTATTTT
-	TRBJ2-2	-	TRBV7-9	CASSLAELFGGVSGELFF	TGTGCCAGCAGCTTAGCGGAGCTGTTCGGAGGGGTTTCCGGGGAGCTGTTTTTT
TRBD1	TRBJ2-1	-	TRBV7-6	CASSFPRDSSSYNEQFF	TGTGCCAGCAGCTTTCCCCGGGACAGTAGCTCCTACAATGAGCAGTTCTTC